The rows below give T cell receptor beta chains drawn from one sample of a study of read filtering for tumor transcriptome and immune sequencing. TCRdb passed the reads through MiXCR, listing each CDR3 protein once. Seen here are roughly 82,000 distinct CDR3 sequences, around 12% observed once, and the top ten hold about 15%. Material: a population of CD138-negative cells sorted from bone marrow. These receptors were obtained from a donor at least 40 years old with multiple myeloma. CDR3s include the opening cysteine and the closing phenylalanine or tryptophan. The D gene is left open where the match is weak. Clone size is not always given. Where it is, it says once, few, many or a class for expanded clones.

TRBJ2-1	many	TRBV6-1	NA	CASSVTGWGNEQFF	TGTGCCAGCAGTGTCACCGGTTGGGGAAATGAGCAGTTCTTC
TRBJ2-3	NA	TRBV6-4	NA	CASSDPALGTDTQYF	TGTGCCAGCAGTGACCCCGCCCTCGGCACAGATACGCAGTATTTT
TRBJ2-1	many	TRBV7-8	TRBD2	CASSPPGTSGYNEQFF	TGTGCCAGCAGCCCACCCGGGACTAGCGGATACAATGAGCAGTTCTTC
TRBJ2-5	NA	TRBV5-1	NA	CASSGGAEETQYF	TGCGCCAGCAGCGGGGGGGCAGAAGAGACCCAGTACTTC
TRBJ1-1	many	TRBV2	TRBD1	CASSGQGGAEAFF	TGTGCCAGCAGTGGGCAGGGGGGGGCTGAAGCTTTCTTT
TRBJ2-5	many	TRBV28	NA	CASSLPHLRETQYF	TGTGCCAGCAGTTTGCCACACCTGAGGGAGACCCAGTACTTC
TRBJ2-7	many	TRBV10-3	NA	CAISEGRLYEQYF	TGTGCCATCAGTGAAGGACGGCTCTACGAGCAGTACTTC
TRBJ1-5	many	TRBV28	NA	CASSFPLVLSRDQPQHF	TGTGCCAGCAGTTTCCCCCTGGTCTTATCCCGAGATCAGCCCCAGCATTTT
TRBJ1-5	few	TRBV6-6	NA	CAIRTAGGNQPQHF	TGTGCCATCCGGACAGCTGGGGGGAATCAGCCCCAGCATTTT
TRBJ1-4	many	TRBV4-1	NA	CASSQGGAGEKLFF	TGCGCCAGCAGCCAAGGGGGGGCAGGTGAAAAACTGTTTTTT
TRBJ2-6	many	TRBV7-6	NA	CASSTPSGANVLTF	TGTGCCAGCAGTACTCCGTCCGGGGCCAACGTCCTGACTTTC
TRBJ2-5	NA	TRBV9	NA	CASSPRGWQETQYF	TGTGCCAGCAGCCCGAGAGGTTGGCAAGAGACCCAGTACTTC
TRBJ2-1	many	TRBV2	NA	CASSALANEQFF	TGTGCCAGCAGTGCCCTAGCAAATGAGCAGTTCTTC
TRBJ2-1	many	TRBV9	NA	CASSVEGLANEQFF	TGTGCCAGCAGCGTAGAAGGTCTAGCGAATGAGCAGTTCTTC
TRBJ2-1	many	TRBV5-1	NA	CASSLRRGNNEQFF	TGCGCCAGCAGCTTGCGCAGGGGCAACAATGAGCAGTTCTTC
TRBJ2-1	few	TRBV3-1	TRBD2	CASSILAANEQLF	TGTGCCAGCAGTATCCTAGCGGCCAATGAGCAGCTCTTC
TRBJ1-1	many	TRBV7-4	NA	CASSVKGINTEAFF	TGTGCCAGCAGTGTTAAAGGTATTAACACTGAAGCTTTCTTT